This T cell receptor (beta chain) was sequenced in a study of OX40 agonist ivuxolimab in advanced cancers. TCRdb's copy holds only in-frame clones and misses some; the assay was immunoSEQ multiplex PCR. The sample shows about 40,000 clones, 82% of them seen only once. The CDR3 has 16 residues. Germline CDR1 and CDR2: MNHEY and SVGAGI. Trimming at V came to 2 bases and at J to 5 bases, leaving 10 bases not matched to a gene. The TCR comes from an adult with an advanced solid tumor such as melanoma, head and neck, liver or kidney cancer. The V and J genes are TRBV6-5 and TRBJ2-5, with 8 bases that match TRBD2. This material consisted of CD4+ or CD8+ T cells sorted from blood, taken in a trial of the OX40 agonist ivuxolimab. The CDR3 loop reads CASSYLAGTSRETQYF. In DNA, the CDR3 is TGTGCCAGCAGTTACCTCGCCGGGACTAGTAGGGAGACCCAGTACTTC.